Presented here are 23 T cell receptor beta chains from one specimen sequenced in a study of blood T cell repertoires in COVID-19 (dated by TCRdb to between 2020 and 2021). Library creation used the immunoSEQ multiplex PCR assay. In TCRdb, the immuneACCESS table is reduced to in-frame sequences with V and J assigned. These tables do not hold every clone; where another copy was compared, an unresolved V gene accounts for under half, and the others remain unexplained. The sample yields 45,000 or so clones; roughly 90% were counted once. Of the sample, around 25% is held by the ten largest clones. Sequenced sample: peripheral blood. Receptors originate from an elderly woman in a cohort sampled during active or convalescent COVID-19.

The chain employs TRBV6-5 and TRBJ1-5, with 8 bases that match TRBD1. Losses at the gene ends were 4 bases for V and 2 bases for J; bases not matched to a gene: 1. The CDR3 is made up of 14 amino acids. Germline lookup yields CDR1 MNHEY and CDR2 SVGAGI. The CDR3 spells CASSSTGGNQPQHF. CDR3 sequence (DNA): TGTGCCAGCAGTTCGACAGGGGGCAATCAGCCCCAGCATTTT.

The chain combines TRBV6-5 with TRBJ1-1; no clear D gene. CDR3 length: 14 residues. Germline CDR1 reads MNHEY; CDR2 reads SVGAGI. V shed 6 bases and J shed 4 bases, with 15 bases lying between them. The CDR3 DNA sequence: TGTGCCAGCAGCCGCTACCAAAGTGGCACTGAAGCTTTCTTT. Its protein is CASSRYQSGTEAFF.

V and J are TRBV19 and TRBJ2-3; 10 nucleotides line up with TRBD1. CDR1 is LNHDA, CDR2 SQIVND, per germline (reference sequence). The CDR3 totals 15 residues. Trimming removed 3 bases from V and 4 bases from J; junction bases left unmatched: 4. CDR3 nucleotide sequence: TGTGCCAGTAGTATTACGGGGACAGGGGCAGATACGCAGTATTTT. The encoded protein is CASSITGTGADTQYF.

In nucleotides, the CDR3 is TGTGCCAGTAGTGTGGACAGGCGGTCTGGAAACACCATATATTTT. Its translation is CASSVDRRSGNTIYF. This chain uses TRBV19 with TRBJ1-3; 7 nucleotides match TRBD1. CDR1 is LNHDA and CDR2 is SQIVND in the germline V gene (reference sequence). The CDR3 has 15 residues. V was clipped by 5 bases and J by 1 base; unmatched bases: 5.

This chain connects TRBV7-9 to TRBJ2-3, with D possibly being TRBD1 (6 bases). CDR1 and CDR2 from the germline V gene are SEHNR and FQNEAQ (reference sequence). Between the trimmed V and J ends, which lost 5 bases and 6 bases, there was a span of 15 bases. This CDR3 has 14 amino acids. The CDR3 spells CASSQGQGRDTQYF. CDR3 DNA: TGTGCCAGCAGCCAGGGACAAGGACGCGATACGCAGTATTTT.

There are a few counts of this clone. The chain recombines TRBV27 with TRBJ1-6; no definite D call. The CDR3 loop spans 15 amino acids. CDR1 and CDR2 from the germline V gene are MNHEY and SMNVEV (reference sequence). The V end was cut by 6 bases, the J end by 4 bases, with 13 bases between. CDR3 region: CASRDGYGYNSPLHF. CDR3 in DNA: TGTGCCAGCAGGGATGGGTACGGGTATAATTCACCCCTCCACTTT.

The genes are TRBV30 and TRBJ1-2; 7 bases are shared with TRBD1. Trimming removed 0 bases from V and 2 bases from J; junction bases left unmatched: 3. This CDR3 contains 14 residues. CDR1 GTSNPN and CDR2 SVGIG come from the germline V gene (reference sequence). The CDR3: CAWSVQGVNYGYTF. CDR3 coding DNA: TGTGCCTGGAGTGTTCAGGGGGTAAACTATGGCTACACCTTC.

The table lists this clone with a count of one. The chain has TRBV19 and TRBJ2-1; TRBD2 is a possible D gene (5 bases). This CDR3 spans 16 amino acids. From germline, CDR1 is LNHDA and CDR2 SQIVND (reference sequence). Trimming cost V 6 bases and J 6 bases, with 21 bases left between them. CDR3 DNA sequence: TGTGCCAGTAGGGCCCCGGGAACGGCGGTTGTCAATGAGCAGTTCTTC. Protein sequence: CASRAPGTAVVNEQFF. The full variable domain, with the rest looked up from reference TRBV19 and TRBJ2-1, is DGGITQSPKYLFRKEGQNVTLSCEQNLNHDAMYWYRQDPGQGLRLIYYSQIVNDFQKGDIAEGYSVSREKKESFPLTVTSAQKNPTAFYLCASRAPGTAVVNEQFFGPGTRLTVL.

This sequence joins TRBV18 and TRBJ1-1, with D perhaps matching TRBD1 (6 bases). In germline, CDR1 is KGHSH, CDR2 LQKENI. Trimming shortened V by 4 bases and J by 2 bases, and 14 bases separated the two germline ends. This CDR3 spans 15 amino acids. CDR3 nucleotides: TGTGCCAGCTCACTTAACAGGGCCGATAACACTGAAGCTTTCTTT. It yields the protein CASSLNRADNTEAFF.

The chain couples TRBV12-5 to TRBJ2-7; 8 bases are a match to TRBD1. The CDR3 sequence is 16 residues long. V lost 1 base, J lost 2 bases, and 7 bases stayed unmatched. Germline lookup yields CDR1 LGHNT and CDR2 FRNRAP. The CDR3 coding sequence is TGTGCTAGTGGTTTGGACCAGACAGGGGTCACCTACGAGCAGTACTTC. Its protein is CASGLDQTGVTYEQYF.

CDR3 protein: CATSDQTGSEGANVLTF. The DNA for the CDR3 is TGTGCCACCAGTGACCAGACAGGATCGGAGGGGGCCAACGTCCTGACTTTC. The rearrangement links TRBV24-1 to TRBJ2-6; TRBD1 is a possible D gene (6 bases). CDR1 KGHDR and CDR2 SFDVKD come from the germline V gene. With 4 bases removed from V and 4 bases from J, the gap between germline ends came to 16 bases. This CDR3 is 17 amino acids long.

The V gene is TRBV5-1, the J gene TRBJ2-1, with TRBD1 identical over 9 bases. In germline, CDR1 is SGHRS, CDR2 YFSETQ. Unmatched junction bases numbered 6, after V lost 5 bases and J lost 3 bases. The CDR3 runs 15 residues. CDR3 in amino acids: CASRLGTGSYNEQFF. CDR3 bases: TGCGCCAGCAGACTTGGGACAGGGAGCTACAATGAGCAGTTCTTC.

This clone was seen more than once but under ten times. V is TRBV7-8 and J is TRBJ1-2, with 9 bases aligning to TRBD1. J was trimmed by 4 bases and V by 6 bases; bases with no gene match: 6. This CDR3 is 14 amino acids long. Germline V CDR1 and CDR2: SGHVS, FQNEAQ. The CDR3 DNA reads TGTGCCAGCAGTCCCGGGACAGGGCTCTATGGCTACACCTTC. Encoded protein: CASSPGTGLYGYTF.

This clone has more than one count but fewer than ten. The chain combines TRBV5-1 with TRBJ1-2; 7 bases fit TRBD1. Germline V gene sequence: CDR1 SGHRS, CDR2 YFSETQ. V lost 4 bases to trimming and J lost 4 bases; unmatched junction nucleotides: 4. This CDR3 contains 13 residues. The DNA of the CDR3 is TGCGCCAGCAGCGCGGACAGGCTCTATGGCTACACCTTC. Translation: CASSADRLYGYTF.

This chain joins TRBV9 and TRBJ2-7; TRBD1 might be the D (6 bases). The germline V and J ends were trimmed by 0 bases and 3 bases, with 13 bases remaining between them. This CDR3 has 15 residues. From germline, CDR1 is SGDLS and CDR2 YYNGEE. The DNA of the CDR3 is TGTGCCAGCAGCGTAGCGGCAGGGGAAATCTACGAGCAGTACTTC. It yields the protein CASSVAAGEIYEQYF.

The rearrangement joins TRBV5-4 to TRBJ2-5; tentative D call: TRBD1 (6 bases). CDR1 SGHNT and CDR2 YYREEE come from the germline V gene (reference sequence). Trimming took off 5 bases at V and 5 bases at J, with 19 bases between the two ends. This CDR3 comprises 15 residues. CDR3 coding DNA: TGTGCCAGCAGGGTACAGGGTAGGGTCCTGGAGACCCAGTACTTC. It specifies CASRVQGRVLETQYF.

This sequence joins TRBV18 and TRBJ2-4, with no clear D. Germline CDR1 reads KGHSH; CDR2 reads LQKENI. This CDR3 is 13 amino acids long. V lost 1 base to trimming and J lost 7 bases, with 8 bases between them. CDR3 region: CASSPRLRNIQYF. Written as DNA, the CDR3 is TGTGCCAGCTCACCACGACTTCGGAACATTCAGTACTTC.

There are a few counts of this clone. This chain uses TRBV3-1 (or the pseudogene TRBV3-2) with TRBJ2-2, with 12 bases fitting TRBD1. V lost 4 bases to trimming and J lost 5 bases; unmatched junction nucleotides: 2. The CDR3 consists of 15 residues. Germline CDR1 is LGHDT and CDR2 is YNNKEL (reference sequence). Here the CDR3 DNA reads TGTGCCAGCAGCCGGGACAGGGGGCGGACCGGGGAGCTGTTTTTT. Translated: CASSRDRGRTGELFF.

The chain couples TRBV27 to TRBJ1-3; the D is unclear. Per germline, CDR1 MNHEY and CDR2 SMNVEV (reference sequence). V was trimmed by 3 bases and J by 4 bases, leaving 10 bases between them. The CDR3 has 14 residues. This CDR3 reads CASSFSGDGNTIYF. DNA for the CDR3: TGTGCCAGCAGTTTCTCAGGTGACGGAAACACCATATATTTT.

The chain uses TRBV6-5 and TRBJ1-2, with TRBD1 matching 8 bases. The CDR3 consists of 14 residues. With V trimmed by 7 bases and J by 2 bases, 6 bases remained unmatched. The germline V gene has CDR1 MNHEY and CDR2 SVGAGI. The CDR3 spells CASITGQVNYGYTF. Written as DNA, the CDR3 is TGTGCCAGCATTACGGGACAGGTGAACTATGGCTACACCTTC.

The chain couples TRBV10-2 to TRBJ2-5; unclear D gene. This CDR3 region has 12 residues. With 3 bases removed from V and 5 bases from J, the gap between germline ends came to 7 bases. Germline values: CDR1 WSHSY, CDR2 SAAADI. The CDR3 DNA reads as TGCGCCAGCAGTGACGTCTCGGAGACCCAGTACTTC. Protein sequence: CASSDVSETQYF.

The chain couples TRBV2 to TRBJ1-2; D gene unclear. Per germline, CDR1 SNHLY and CDR2 FYNNEI. The CDR3 spans 12 residues. Trimming took off 4 bases at V and 6 bases at J, with 9 bases between the two ends. The CDR3 DNA reads as TGTGCCAGCAGTGTTACGCAGGATGGCTACACCTTC. Translated: CASSVTQDGYTF.

This chain links TRBV7-3 with TRBJ1-1; 7 bases are a match to TRBD1. Looked up from germline, CDR1 is SGHTA and CDR2 is FQGTGA. With V trimmed by 5 bases and J by 5 bases, 5 bases remained unmatched. The CDR3 covers 13 residues. The CDR3 coding sequence is TGTGCCAGCAGCCAGGGGGTACAGACTGAAGCTTTCTTT. Amino acid sequence: CASSQGVQTEAFF.